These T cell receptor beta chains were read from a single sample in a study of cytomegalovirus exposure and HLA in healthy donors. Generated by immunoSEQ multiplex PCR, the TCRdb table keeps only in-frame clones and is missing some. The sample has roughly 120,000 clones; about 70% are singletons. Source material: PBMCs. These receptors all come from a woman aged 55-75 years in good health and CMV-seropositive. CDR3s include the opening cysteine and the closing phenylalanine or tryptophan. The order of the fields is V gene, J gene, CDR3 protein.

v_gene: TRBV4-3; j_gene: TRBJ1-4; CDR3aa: CASSPGTGGASREKLFF
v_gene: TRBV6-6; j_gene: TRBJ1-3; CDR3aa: CASRDPGYSGNTIYF
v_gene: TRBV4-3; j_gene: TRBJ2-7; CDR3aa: CASSQDLTGEWGEQYF
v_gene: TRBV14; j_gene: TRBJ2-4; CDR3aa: CASSQPRTGKNIQYF
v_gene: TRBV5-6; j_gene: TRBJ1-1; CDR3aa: CASSLAGVAGGRNTEAFF
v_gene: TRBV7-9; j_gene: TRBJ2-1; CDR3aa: CASSLGTAYNEQFF
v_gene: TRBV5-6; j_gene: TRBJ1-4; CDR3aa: CASSHGLASTNEKLFF
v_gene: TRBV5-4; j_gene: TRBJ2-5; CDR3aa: CASSLGGRGRQETQYF
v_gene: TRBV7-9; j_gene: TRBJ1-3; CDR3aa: CASSSQEREGNTIYF
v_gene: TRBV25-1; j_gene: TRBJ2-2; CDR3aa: CASTPPTVFGNTGELFF
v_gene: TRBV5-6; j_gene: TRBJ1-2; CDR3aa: CASSDTGTETYGYTF
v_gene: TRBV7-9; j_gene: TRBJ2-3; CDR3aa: CASSQGNRLTDTQYF
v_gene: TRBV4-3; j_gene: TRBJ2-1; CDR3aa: CASSQGYKVAGGYEQFF
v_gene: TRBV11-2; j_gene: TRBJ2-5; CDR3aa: CASSSPGVAGETQYF
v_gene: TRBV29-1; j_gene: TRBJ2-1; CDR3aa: CSVSVVNYNEQFF
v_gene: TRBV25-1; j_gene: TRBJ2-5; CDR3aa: CASSASREVRETQYF
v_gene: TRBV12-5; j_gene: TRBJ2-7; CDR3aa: CASGLVGGGNSLREQYF
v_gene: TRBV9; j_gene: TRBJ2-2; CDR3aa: CASSVDWGLTGELFF
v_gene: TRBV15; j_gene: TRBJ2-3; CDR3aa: CATSSVRGQGTYTQYF
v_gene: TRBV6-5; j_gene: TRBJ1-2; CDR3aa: CASSYSGSNYGYTF
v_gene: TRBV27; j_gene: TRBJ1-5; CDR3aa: CASSLSGGRVPQHF
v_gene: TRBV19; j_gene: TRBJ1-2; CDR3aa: CASSIQERLFYGYTF
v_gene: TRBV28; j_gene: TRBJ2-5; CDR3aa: CASSPGGTKETQYF
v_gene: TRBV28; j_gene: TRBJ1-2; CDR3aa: CASSFSNYGYTF
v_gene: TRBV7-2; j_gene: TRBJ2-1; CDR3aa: CASSGPREYGEQFF
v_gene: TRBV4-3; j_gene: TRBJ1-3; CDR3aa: CASSPLGHGRSGNTIYF
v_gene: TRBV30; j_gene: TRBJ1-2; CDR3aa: CAWSAGYGYTF
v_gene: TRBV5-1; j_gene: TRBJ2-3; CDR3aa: CASSLGLAGGSTDTQYF
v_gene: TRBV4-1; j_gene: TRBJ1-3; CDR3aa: CASSQRPESGYGNTIYF
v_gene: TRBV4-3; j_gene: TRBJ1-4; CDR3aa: CASSQVPLGTGKRTNEKLFF
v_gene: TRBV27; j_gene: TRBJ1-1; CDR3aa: CASGTGNMNTEAFF
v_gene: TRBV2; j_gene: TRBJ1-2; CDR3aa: CASSLSSYGYTF
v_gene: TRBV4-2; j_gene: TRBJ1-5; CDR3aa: CASSQDVASQPQHF
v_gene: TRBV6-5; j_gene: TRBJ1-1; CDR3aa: CASSTTQNTEAFF
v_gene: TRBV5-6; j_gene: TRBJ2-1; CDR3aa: CASSAYSSGTSRNEQFF
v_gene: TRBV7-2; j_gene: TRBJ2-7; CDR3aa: CASSMGPSSYEQYF
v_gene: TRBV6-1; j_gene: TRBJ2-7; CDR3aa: CASSSRGQETIEQYF
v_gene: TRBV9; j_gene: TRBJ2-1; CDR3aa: CASSVATNGQQFF
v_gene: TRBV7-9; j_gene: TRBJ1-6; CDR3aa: CASSPKANSPLHF
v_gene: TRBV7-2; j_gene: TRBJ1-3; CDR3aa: CASSFTVSSGNTIYF
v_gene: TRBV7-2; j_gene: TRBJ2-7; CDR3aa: CASSEFQGREGEQYF
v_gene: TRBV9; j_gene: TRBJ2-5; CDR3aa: CASSVGGALRQETQYF
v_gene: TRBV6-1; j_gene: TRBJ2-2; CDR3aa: CASSERESTGELFF
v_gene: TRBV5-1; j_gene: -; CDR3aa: CASSPEGTSGRYEQYF
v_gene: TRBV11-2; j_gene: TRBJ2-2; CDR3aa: CASSFSAGTRSGELFF
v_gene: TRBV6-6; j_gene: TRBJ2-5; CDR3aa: CASSRTGEETQYF
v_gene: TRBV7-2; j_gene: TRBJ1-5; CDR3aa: CASSPAGRGQPQHF
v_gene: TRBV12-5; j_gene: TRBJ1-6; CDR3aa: CASGWGPGSDMSSYNSPLHF
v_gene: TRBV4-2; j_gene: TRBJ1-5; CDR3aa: CASSQDLQVRQPQHF
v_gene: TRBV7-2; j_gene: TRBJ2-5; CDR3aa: CASSFATSGGQETQYF
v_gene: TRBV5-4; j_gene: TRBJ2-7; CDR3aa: CASSLGVSREGLFHEQYF
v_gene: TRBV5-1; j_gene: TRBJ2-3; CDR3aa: CASSFGLAGGPRTDTQYF
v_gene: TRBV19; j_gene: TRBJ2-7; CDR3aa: CASSIVVTTTYEQYF
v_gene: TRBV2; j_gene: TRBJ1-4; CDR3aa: CASRRSNEKLFF
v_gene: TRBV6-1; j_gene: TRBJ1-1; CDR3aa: CASREGGRKNTEAFF
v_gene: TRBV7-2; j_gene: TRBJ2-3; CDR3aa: CASSLGWASTDTQYF